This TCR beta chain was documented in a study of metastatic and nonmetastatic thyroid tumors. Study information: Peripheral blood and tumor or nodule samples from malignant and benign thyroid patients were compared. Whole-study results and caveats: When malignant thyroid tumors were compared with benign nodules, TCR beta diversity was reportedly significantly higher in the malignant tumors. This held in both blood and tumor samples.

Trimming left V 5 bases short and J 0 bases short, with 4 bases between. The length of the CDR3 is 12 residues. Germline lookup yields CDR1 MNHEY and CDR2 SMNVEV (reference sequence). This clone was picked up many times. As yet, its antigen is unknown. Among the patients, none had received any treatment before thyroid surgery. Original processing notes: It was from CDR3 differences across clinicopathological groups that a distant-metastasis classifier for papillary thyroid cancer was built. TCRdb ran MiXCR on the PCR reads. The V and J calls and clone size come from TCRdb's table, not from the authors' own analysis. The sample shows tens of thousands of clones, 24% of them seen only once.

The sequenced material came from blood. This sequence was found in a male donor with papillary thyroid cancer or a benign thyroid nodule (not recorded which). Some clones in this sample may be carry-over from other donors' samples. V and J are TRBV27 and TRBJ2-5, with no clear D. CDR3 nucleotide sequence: TGTGCCAGCAGTCCATACCAAGAGACCCAGTACTTC. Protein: CASSPYQETQYF.